This entry features one TCR beta chain sequence. The antigen remains unidentified. In germline, CDR1 is SGHRS, CDR2 YFSETQ. With 4 bases clipped from V and 4 bases from J, the junction kept 9 bases outside the gene matches. This CDR3 region has 15 residues. This sample was included in a study of cytomegalovirus exposure and HLA in healthy donors. Study-wide results and limits: In a later analysis, first-cohort TCR clusters were found to tend to co-occur in the 130 or so validation repertoires. CMV antigen specificity of a few CMV-associated chains was confirmed in vitro. Cytomegalovirus-associated status was assigned to 164 TCR beta chains.

Generated by immunoSEQ multiplex PCR, the TCRdb table keeps only in-frame clones and is missing some. The repertoire holds around 400,000 clones, with roughly 88% as singletons. The TCR originated in a woman younger than 30 in good health and CMV-seronegative. The chain couples TRBV5-1 to TRBJ2-3; 7 positions agree with TRBD1. The sequenced sample was PBMCs. The CDR3 nucleotides are TGCGCCAGCAGCCAATACAGGGGTCCCCCAGATACGCAGTATTTT. Its translation: CASSQYRGPPDTQYF.